This entry is about one T cell receptor beta chain. Its antigen remains unidentified. The donors were part of the validation cohort, which consisted of roughly 110 subjects and was separate from the first cohort of 666 subjects. These data belong to a study of cytomegalovirus exposure and HLA in healthy donors. The study, taken as a whole, reports: Generally TCR sequences proved uncommon, though certain public TCRs appeared in numerous donors.

Method: immunoSEQ multiplex PCR; TCRdb's copy keeps in-frame clones and lacks some. The sample comprises fewer than 400,000 clones, approximately 85% of which are singletons, and about 0.96% rests with the top ten. Germline CDR1 is MGHRA and CDR2 is YSYEKL. Losses at the gene ends were 4 bases for V and 2 bases for J; bases not matched to a gene: 5. The CDR3 is 17 amino acids. This sequence joins TRBV4-1 and TRBJ1-4; 12 bases map to TRBD1. This receptor was identified in a man aged 25 to 40 in good health and CMV-seronegative. Specimen: PBMCs. The CDR3 region has the DNA TGCGCCAGCAGCCTATTGGGACAGGGGGCGACTAATGAAAAACTGTTTTTT. Its translation: CASSLLGQGATNEKLFF.